This T cell receptor (beta chain) emerged from a study of T cell repertoires in cytomegalovirus infection. Overall study: The study used recently identified HLA-C-restricted and well-studied HLA-B-restricted CMV epitopes. Indications came from public TCR beta signatures; they pointed to CMV infection and to a matching HLA type.

Only one count was recorded for this clonotype. Its matching antigen is unknown. TCRdb passed the reads through MiXCR, listing each CDR3 protein once. The sample lists under 850,000 distinct CDR3 sequences; 30% to 40% were seen once. Trimming removed 1 base from V and 2 bases from J, with 15 bases in between. Per the germline V gene, CDR1 is SGHAT and CDR2 is FQNNGV. This CDR3 region has 17 residues. This clonotype was sampled from a human donor in good health (CMV status not recorded). Some clones in this sample may be carry-over from other donors' samples. The sequenced sample was cultured PBMCs, obtained from culture after CMV antigen stimulation. The chain combines TRBV11-2 with TRBJ1-5; D possibly corresponds to TRBD1 (5 bases). The CDR3 coding sequence is TGTGCCAGCAGCTTAGGCGGGGACGCCCTGGGCAATCAGCCCCAGCATTTT. This sequence encodes CASSLGGDALGNQPQHF.